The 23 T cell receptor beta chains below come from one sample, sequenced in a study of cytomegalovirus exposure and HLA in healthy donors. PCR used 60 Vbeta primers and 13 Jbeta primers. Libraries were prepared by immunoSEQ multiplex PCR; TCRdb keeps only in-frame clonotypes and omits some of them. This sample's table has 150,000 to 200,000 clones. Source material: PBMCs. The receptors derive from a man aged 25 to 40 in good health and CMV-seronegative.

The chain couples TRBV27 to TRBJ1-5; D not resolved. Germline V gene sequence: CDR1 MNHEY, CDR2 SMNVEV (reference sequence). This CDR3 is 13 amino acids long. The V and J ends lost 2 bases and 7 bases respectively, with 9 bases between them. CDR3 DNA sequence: TGTGCCAGCAGTTTAATGAGGGAACAGCCCCAGCATTTT. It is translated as CASSLMREQPQHF.

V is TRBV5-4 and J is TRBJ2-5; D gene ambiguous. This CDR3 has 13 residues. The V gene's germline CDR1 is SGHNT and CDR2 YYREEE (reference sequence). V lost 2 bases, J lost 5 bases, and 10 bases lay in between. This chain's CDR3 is CASSFLEVETQYF. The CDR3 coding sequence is TGTGCCAGCAGCTTCCTCGAGGTGGAGACCCAGTACTTC.

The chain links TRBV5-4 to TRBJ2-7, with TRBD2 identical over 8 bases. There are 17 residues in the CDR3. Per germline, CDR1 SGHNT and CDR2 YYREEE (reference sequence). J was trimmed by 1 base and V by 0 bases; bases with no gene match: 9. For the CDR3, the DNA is TGTGCCAGCAGCTTGGACGCCGGGACTAGGGGATCCTACGAGCAGTACTTC. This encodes CASSLDAGTRGSYEQYF. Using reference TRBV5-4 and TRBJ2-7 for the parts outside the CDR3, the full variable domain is ETGVTQSPTHLIKTRGQQVTLRCSSQSGHNTVSWYQQALGQGPQFIFQYYREEENGRGNFPPRFSGLQFPNYSSELNVNALELDDSALYLCASSLDAGTRGSYEQYFGPGTRLTVT.

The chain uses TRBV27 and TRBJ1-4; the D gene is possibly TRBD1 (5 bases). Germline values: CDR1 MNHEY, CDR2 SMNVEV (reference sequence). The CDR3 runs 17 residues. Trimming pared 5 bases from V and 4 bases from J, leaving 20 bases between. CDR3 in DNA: TGTGCCAGCAGTCGCTCATCTTCAGGGACTGTTAATGAAAAACTGTTTTTT. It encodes CASSRSSSGTVNEKLFF. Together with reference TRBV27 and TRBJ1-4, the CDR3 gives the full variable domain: EAQVTQNPRYLITVTGKKLTVTCSQNMNHEYMSWYRQDPGLGLRQIYYSMNVEVTDKGDVPEGYKVSRKEKRNFPLILESPSPNQTSLYFCASSRSSSGTVNEKLFFGSGTQLSVL.

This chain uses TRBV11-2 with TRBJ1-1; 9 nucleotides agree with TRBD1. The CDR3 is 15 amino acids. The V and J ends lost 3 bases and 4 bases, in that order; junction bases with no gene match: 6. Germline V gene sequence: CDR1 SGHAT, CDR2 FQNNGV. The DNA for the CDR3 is TGTGCCAGCAGCTTCTACAGGGGGCGAGTCACTGAAGCTTTCTTT. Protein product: CASSFYRGRVTEAFF.

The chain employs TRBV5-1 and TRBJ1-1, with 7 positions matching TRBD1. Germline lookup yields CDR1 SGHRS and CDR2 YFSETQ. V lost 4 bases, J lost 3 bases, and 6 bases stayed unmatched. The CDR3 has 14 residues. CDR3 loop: CASSDRTGDTEAFF. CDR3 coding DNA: TGCGCCAGCAGCGACCGGACAGGAGACACTGAAGCTTTCTTT.

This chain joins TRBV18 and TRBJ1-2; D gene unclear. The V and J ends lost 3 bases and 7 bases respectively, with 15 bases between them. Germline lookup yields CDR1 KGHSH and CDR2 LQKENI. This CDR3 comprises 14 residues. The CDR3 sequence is CASSPVGLSGGYTF. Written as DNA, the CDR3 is TGTGCCAGCTCACCCGTAGGACTGTCCGGTGGCTACACCTTC.

Here the CDR3 reads CASSVGGNTGELFF. In nucleotides, the CDR3 is TGTGCCAGCAGCGTAGGAGGGAACACCGGGGAGCTGTTTTTT. The V gene is TRBV9, the J gene TRBJ2-2; D not certain. This CDR3 is 14 amino acids long. V gave up 0 bases and J gave up 1 base, with 4 bases separating them. Germline CDR1 and CDR2: SGDLS and YYNGEE.

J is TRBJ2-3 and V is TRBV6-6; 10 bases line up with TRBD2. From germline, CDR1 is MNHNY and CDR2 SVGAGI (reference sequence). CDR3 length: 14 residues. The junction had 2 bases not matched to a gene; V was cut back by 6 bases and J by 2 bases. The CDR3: CASSGLAATDTQYF. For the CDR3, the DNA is TGTGCCAGCAGCGGACTAGCGGCCACAGATACGCAGTATTTT.

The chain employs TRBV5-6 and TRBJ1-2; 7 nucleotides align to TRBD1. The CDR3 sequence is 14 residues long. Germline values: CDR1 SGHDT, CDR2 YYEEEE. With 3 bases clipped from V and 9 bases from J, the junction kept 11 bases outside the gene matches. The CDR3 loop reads CASSSWRQGWSYTF. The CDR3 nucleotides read TGTGCCAGCAGCTCTTGGAGACAGGGTTGGAGCTACACCTTC.

The CDR3 is CASSPDSRIYKAFF. In DNA form, the CDR3 reads TGTGCCAGCAGCCCGGACAGCCGGATATATAAAGCTTTCTTT. J is TRBJ1-1 and V is TRBV7-9; D might be TRBD1 (6 bases). V was trimmed by 5 bases and J by 9 bases, leaving 19 bases between them. The CDR3 is made up of 14 amino acids. CDR1 is SEHNR and CDR2 is FQNEAQ in the germline V gene (reference sequence). Using reference TRBV7-9 and TRBJ1-1 for the parts outside the CDR3, the full variable domain is DTGVSQNPRHKITKRGQNVTFRCDPISEHNRLYWYRQTLGQGPEFLTYFQNEAQLEKSRLLSDRFSAERPKGSFSTLEIQRTEQGDSAMYLCASSPDSRIYKAFFGQGTRLTVV.

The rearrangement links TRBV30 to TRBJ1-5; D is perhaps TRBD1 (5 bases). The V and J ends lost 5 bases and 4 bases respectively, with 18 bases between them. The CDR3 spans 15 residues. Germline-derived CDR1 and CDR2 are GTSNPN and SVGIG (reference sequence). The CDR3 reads CAWDLYGGKNQPQHF. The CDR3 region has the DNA TGTGCCTGGGACCTGTACGGGGGGAAAAATCAGCCCCAGCATTTT.

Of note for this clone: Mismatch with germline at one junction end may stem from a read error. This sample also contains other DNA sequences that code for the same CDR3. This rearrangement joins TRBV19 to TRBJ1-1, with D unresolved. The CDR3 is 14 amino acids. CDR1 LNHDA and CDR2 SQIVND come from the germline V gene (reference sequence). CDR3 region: CASSKDGFNTEAFF. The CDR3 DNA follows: TGCGCCAGTAGTAAAGACGGGTTCAACACTGAAGCTTTCTTT.

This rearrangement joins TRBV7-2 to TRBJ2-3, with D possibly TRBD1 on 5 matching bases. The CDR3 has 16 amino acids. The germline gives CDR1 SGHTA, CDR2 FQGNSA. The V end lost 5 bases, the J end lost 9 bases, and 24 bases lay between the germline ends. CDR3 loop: CASSGALGPDVQTQYF. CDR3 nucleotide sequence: TGTGCCAGCAGCGGGGCTCTCGGTCCCGACGTGCAAACGCAGTATTTT.

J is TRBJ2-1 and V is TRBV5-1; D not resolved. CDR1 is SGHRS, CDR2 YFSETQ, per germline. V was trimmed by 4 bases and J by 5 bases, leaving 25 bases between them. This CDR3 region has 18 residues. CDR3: CASSGSPSSRFLNNEQFF. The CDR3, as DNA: TGCGCCAGCAGCGGTTCTCCCTCTTCTAGGTTCCTGAACAATGAGCAGTTCTTC.

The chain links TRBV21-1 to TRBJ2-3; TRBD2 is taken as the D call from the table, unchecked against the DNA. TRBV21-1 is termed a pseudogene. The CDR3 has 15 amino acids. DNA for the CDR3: TGTGCCAGCAGCAAAGGACTTAGCGGTACAGATACGCAGTATTTT. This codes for CASSKGLSGTDTQYF.

The CDR3 nucleotides read TGTGCCAGCAGCCATAGGAGGCTAGCGGCTAGCACAGATACGCAGTATTTT. This encodes CASSHRRLAASTDTQYF. The chain links TRBV7-9 to TRBJ2-3; TRBD2 agrees at 7 bases. This CDR3 is 17 amino acids long. The germline V gene encodes CDR1 SEHNR and CDR2 FQNEAQ (reference sequence). With V trimmed by 5 bases and J by 0 bases, 11 bases remained unmatched.

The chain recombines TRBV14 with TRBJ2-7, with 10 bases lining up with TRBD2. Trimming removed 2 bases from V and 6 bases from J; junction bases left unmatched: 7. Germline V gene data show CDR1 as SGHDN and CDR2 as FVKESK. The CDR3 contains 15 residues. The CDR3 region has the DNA TGTGCCAGCAGCCAACAGGCAGCGGGAGGGCTCGAGCAGTACTTC. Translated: CASSQQAAGGLEQYF.

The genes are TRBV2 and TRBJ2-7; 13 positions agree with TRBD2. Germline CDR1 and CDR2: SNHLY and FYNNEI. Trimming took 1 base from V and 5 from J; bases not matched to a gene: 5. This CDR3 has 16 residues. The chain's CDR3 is CASSEGLGLAGHEQYF. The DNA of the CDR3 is TGTGCCAGCAGTGAAGGATTGGGACTAGCGGGACACGAGCAGTACTTC.

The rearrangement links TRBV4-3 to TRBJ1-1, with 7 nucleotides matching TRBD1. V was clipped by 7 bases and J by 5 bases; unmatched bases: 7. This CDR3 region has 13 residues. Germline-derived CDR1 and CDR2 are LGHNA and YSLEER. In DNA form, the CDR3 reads TGCGCCAGCACCGACGACAGGGCTACTGAAGCTTTCTTT. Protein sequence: CASTDDRATEAFF.

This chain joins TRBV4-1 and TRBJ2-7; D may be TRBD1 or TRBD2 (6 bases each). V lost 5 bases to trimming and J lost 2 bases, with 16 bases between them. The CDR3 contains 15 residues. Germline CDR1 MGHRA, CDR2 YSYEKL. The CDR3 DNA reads TGCGCCAGCAGCAAAGGGGGAGGCAGTACCTACGAGCAGTACTTC. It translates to CASSKGGGSTYEQYF.

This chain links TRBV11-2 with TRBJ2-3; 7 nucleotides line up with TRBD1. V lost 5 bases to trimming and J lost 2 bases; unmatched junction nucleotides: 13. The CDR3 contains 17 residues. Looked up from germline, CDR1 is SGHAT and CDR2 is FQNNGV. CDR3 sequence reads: CASSPRTGQGATDTQYF. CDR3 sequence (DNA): TGTGCCAGCAGCCCGCGGACAGGACAAGGAGCCACAGATACGCAGTATTTT.

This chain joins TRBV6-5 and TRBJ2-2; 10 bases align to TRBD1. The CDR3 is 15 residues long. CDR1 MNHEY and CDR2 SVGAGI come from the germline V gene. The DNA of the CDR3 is TGTGCAGACGAGGGGAGACAGGGGGCTACCGGGGAGCTGTTTTTT. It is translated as CADEGRQGATGELFF.